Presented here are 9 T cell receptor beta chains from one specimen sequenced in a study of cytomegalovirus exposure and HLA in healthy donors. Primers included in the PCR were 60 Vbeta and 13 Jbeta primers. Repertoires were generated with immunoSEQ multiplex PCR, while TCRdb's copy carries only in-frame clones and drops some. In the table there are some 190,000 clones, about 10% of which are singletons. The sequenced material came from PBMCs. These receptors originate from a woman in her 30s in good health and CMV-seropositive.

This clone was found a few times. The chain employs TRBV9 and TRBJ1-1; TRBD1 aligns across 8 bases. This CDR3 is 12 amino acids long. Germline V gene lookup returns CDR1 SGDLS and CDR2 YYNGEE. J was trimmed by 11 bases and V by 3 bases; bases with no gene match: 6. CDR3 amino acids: CASSAQGGAAFF. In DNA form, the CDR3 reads TGTGCCAGCAGCGCACAGGGGGGGGCGGCTTTCTTT. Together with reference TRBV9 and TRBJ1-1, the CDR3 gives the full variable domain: DSGVTQTPKHLITATGQRVTLRCSPRSGDLSVYWYQQSLDQGLQFLIQYYNGEERAKGNILERFSAQQFPDLHSELNLSSLELGDSALYFCASSAQGGAAFFGQGTRLTVV.

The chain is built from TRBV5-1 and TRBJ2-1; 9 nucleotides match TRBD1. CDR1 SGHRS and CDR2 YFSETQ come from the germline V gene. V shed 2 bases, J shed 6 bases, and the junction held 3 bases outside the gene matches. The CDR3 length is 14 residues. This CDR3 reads CASSFRQGGNEQFF. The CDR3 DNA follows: TGCGCCAGCAGCTTCCGACAGGGGGGCAATGAGCAGTTCTTC.

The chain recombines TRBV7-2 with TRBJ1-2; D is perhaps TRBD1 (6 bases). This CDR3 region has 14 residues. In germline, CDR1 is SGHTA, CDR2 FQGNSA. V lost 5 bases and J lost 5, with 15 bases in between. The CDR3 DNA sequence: TGTGCCAGCAGCACCCGACGACAGGTTTATGGCTACACCTTC. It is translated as CASSTRRQVYGYTF.

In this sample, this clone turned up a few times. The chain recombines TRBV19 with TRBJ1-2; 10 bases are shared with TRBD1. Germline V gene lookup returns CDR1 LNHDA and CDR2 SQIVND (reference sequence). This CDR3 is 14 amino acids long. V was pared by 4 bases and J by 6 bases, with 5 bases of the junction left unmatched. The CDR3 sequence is CASSTLTGGNGYTF. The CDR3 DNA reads TGTGCCAGTAGTACCTTGACAGGGGGCAATGGCTACACCTTC.

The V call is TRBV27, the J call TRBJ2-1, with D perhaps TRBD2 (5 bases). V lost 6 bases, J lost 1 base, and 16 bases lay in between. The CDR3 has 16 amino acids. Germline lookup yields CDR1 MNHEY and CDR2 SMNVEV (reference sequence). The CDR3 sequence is CASRPLGVRSYNEQFF. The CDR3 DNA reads TGTGCCAGCAGACCCCTGGGAGTTCGATCCTACAATGAGCAGTTCTTC.

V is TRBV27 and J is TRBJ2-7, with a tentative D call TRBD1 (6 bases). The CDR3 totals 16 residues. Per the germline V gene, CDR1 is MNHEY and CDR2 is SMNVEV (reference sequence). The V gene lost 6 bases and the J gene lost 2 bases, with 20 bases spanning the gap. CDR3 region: CASSSAGQTVAYEQYF. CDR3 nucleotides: TGTGCCAGCAGCTCCGCCGGACAGACCGTGGCCTACGAGCAGTACTTC.

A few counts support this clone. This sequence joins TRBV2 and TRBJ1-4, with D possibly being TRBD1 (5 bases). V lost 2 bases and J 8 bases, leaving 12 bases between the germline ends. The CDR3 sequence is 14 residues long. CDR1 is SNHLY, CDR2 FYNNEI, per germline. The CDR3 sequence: CASSEWAGQEKLFF. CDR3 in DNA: TGTGCCAGCAGTGAATGGGCAGGGCAGGAAAAACTGTTTTTT.

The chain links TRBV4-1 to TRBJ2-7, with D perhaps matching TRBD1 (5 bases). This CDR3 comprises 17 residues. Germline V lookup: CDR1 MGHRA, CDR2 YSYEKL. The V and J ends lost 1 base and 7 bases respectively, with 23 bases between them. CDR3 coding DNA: TGCGCCAGCAGCCAAGGTGGATGGGGCGTTGGGGTTCGGGAGCAGTACTTC. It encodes CASSQGGWGVGVREQYF.

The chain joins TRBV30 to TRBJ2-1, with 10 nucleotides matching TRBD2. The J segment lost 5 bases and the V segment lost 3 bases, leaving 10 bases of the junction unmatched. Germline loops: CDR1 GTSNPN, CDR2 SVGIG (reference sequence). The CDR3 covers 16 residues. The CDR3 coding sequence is TGTGCCTGGAGCCTACTCGGACTAGCGGCGAACAATGAGCAGTTCTTC. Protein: CAWSLLGLAANNEQFF. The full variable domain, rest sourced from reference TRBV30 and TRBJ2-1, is SQTIHQWPATLVQPVGSPLSLECTVEGTSNPNLYWYRQAAGRGLQLLFYSVGIGQISSEVPQNLSASRPQDRQFILSSKKLLLSDSGFYLCAWSLLGLAANNEQFFGPGTRLTVL.